Included here is one T cell receptor (beta chain) sequence, with context. The antigen is undetermined. The data originate from a study of shared clonotypes between healthy human individuals. Broader study findings: In having few donors, the study represented limited genetic and exposure-history diversity.

CDR3 size: 12 residues. Germline V gene lookup returns CDR1 SQVTM and CDR2 ANQGSEA. V was shortened by 1 base and J by 6 bases, with 9 bases between the two germline ends. Each unsorted PBMC replicate got 300 ng genomic DNA, some 30,000 genomes. Clones were read by immunoSEQ multiplex PCR, and TCRdb kept only the in-frame ones, dropping some. The sample carries around 430,000 clones, roughly 83% recorded once. The source is a woman in her thirties or forties in good health. Some clones in this sample may be carry-over from other donors' samples. The specimen was PBMCs. The rearrangement joins TRBV29-1 to TRBJ1-1; D is uncertain. The CDR3 bases are TGCAGCGTTGAAGGTGTCGGAGCTGAAGCTTTCTTT. Protein sequence: CSVEGVGAEAFF.